The next 20 T cell receptor beta chains were all read from a single sample in a study of blood T cell repertoires in COVID-19. Sequenced by immunoSEQ multiplex PCR; TCRdb stores in-frame clones only, minus some. The data show about 300,000 clones, 85% seen once. Sequencing was done on a sample of PBMCs or T cells enriched from blood (not recorded which). Receptors were obtained from a woman aged 45-65 years who had recovered from COVID-19.

This chain connects TRBV7-9 to TRBJ1-3; D gene ambiguous. Trimming took 3 bases from V and 3 from J, leaving 6 bases between them. This CDR3 spans 13 amino acids. In germline, CDR1 is SEHNR, CDR2 FQNEAQ (reference sequence). CDR3 DNA: TGTGCCAGCAGCTTGAGTTTTGGAAACACCATATATTTT. It translates to CASSLSFGNTIYF.

The chain employs TRBV7-2 and TRBJ1-2; 12 positions agree with TRBD1. The junction had 11 bases not matched to a gene; V was cut back by 5 bases and J by 7 bases. There are 16 residues in the CDR3. The germline CDR1 and CDR2 sequences are SGHTA and FQGNSA. DNA for the CDR3: TGTGCCAGCAGCCAAAACCCCGGGACAGGGGGCGCTGGCTACACCTTC. It encodes CASSQNPGTGGAGYTF.

The V call is TRBV19, the J call TRBJ1-4; no firm D call. V was pared by 6 bases and J by 7 bases, with 12 bases between. This CDR3 contains 13 residues. Germline assignment: CDR1 LNHDA and CDR2 SQIVND (reference sequence). CDR3 sequence reads: CASRTGSSEKLFF. The CDR3, as DNA: TGTGCCAGTAGAACGGGATCGTCTGAAAAACTGTTTTTT.

The genes are TRBV27 and TRBJ2-2; D is possibly TRBD1 (6 bases). The CDR3 covers 15 residues. CDR1 and CDR2 (germline): MNHEY, SMNVEV (reference sequence). V gave up 1 base and J gave up 5 bases, with 11 bases separating them. DNA of the CDR3: TGTGCCAGCAGTTTATTGGGACACGGGACCGGGGAGCTGTTTTTT. Protein product: CASSLLGHGTGELFF.

The chain has TRBV7-9 and TRBJ1-6, with a tentative D call TRBD1 (6 bases). The CDR3 has 14 residues. V lost 5 bases and J 7 bases, leaving 12 bases between the germline ends. The germline gives CDR1 SEHNR, CDR2 FQNEAQ (reference sequence). DNA for the CDR3: TGTGCCAGCAGCGTAGGCACAGGGAATTCACCCCTCCACTTT. The encoded protein is CASSVGTGNSPLHF. The full variable domain, in which reference TRBV7-9 and TRBJ1-6 provide the parts outside the CDR3, is DTGVSQNPRHKITKRGQNVTFRCDPISEHNRLYWYRQTLGQGPEFLTYFQNEAQLEKSRLLSDRFSAERPKGSFSTLEIQRTEQGDSAMYLCASSVGTGNSPLHFGNGTRLTVT.

The V call is TRBV2, the J call TRBJ1-1, with D unresolved. V dropped 2 bases and J dropped 4 bases, with 11 bases sitting between them. CDR1 is SNHLY and CDR2 is FYNNEI in the germline V gene. CDR3 size: 14 residues. CDR3 residues: CASSEKGGGTEAFF. The CDR3 DNA reads TGTGCCAGCAGTGAAAAGGGAGGAGGCACTGAAGCTTTCTTT.

V usage is TRBV11-2 and J usage is TRBJ2-7; 7 bases align to TRBD1. The CDR3 is 15 residues long. Losses at the gene ends were 7 bases for V and 6 bases for J; bases not matched to a gene: 15. Germline V gives CDR1 SGHAT, CDR2 FQNNGV. CDR3 loop: CASNPNTGAVGEQYF. The CDR3 DNA follows: TGTGCCAGCAATCCAAACACAGGGGCGGTCGGCGAGCAGTACTTC.

This rearrangement joins TRBV5-4 to TRBJ2-2, with 10 nucleotides matching TRBD2. The CDR3 extends over 17 amino acids. The germline V gene has CDR1 SGHNT and CDR2 YYREEE (reference sequence). Trimming removed 4 bases from V and 8 bases from J; junction bases left unmatched: 14. The CDR3 DNA reads as TGTGCCAGCAGCGCGGGGCTAGCGGGGGCAGAGAGAGGGGAGCTGTTTTTT. This gives the protein CASSAGLAGAERGELFF.

The genes are TRBV24-1 and TRBJ1-5; D is perhaps TRBD1 (6 bases). This CDR3 contains 15 residues. CDR1 and CDR2 (germline): KGHDR, SFDVKD. V was clipped by 4 bases and J by 2 bases, with 11 bases between them. CDR3 sequence (DNA): TGTGCCACCAGTGAAGGCGGGGGCGGCAATCAGCCCCAGCATTTT. Its protein product is CATSEGGGGNQPQHF.

V usage is TRBV27 and J usage is TRBJ2-1; 7 bases are a match to TRBD2. V shed 2 bases and J 7 bases; nucleotides not matched to a gene: 20. This CDR3 is 19 amino acids long. Germline V CDR1 and CDR2: MNHEY, SMNVEV (reference sequence). CDR3 nucleotides: TGTGCCAGCAGTTTACTACCGTGGGAGGGCCGGCGCGTCATGAATGAGCAGTTCTTC. Translation: CASSLLPWEGRRVMNEQFF.

In this sample, this clone turned up once. The chain recombines TRBV19 with TRBJ2-2, with D perhaps matching TRBD1 (6 bases). The CDR3 consists of 15 residues. V was clipped by 7 bases and J by 0 bases, with 12 bases between them. Germline CDR1 reads LNHDA; CDR2 reads SQIVND (reference sequence). This CDR3 reads CASINRVANTGELFF. Here the CDR3 DNA reads TGTGCCAGTATCAACAGGGTTGCGAACACCGGGGAGCTGTTTTTT.

The gene calls are TRBV3-1 (or the pseudogene TRBV3-2) and TRBJ2-1, with TRBD2 matching over 7 bases. The CDR3 runs to 15 residues. Germline trimming cut 4 bases from V and 4 bases from J; bases unmatched to any gene: 7. The germline CDR1 and CDR2 sequences are LGHDT and YNNKEL (reference sequence). The CDR3 sequence is CASSPTSAPYNEQFF. CDR3 in DNA: TGTGCCAGCAGCCCCACTAGCGCTCCTTACAATGAGCAGTTCTTC.

The CDR3 sequence: CASTIGQGASGNTIYF. CDR3 sequence (DNA): TGTGCCAGCACAATAGGACAGGGGGCCTCTGGAAACACCATATATTTT. The J gene is TRBJ1-3, the V gene TRBV28, with 11 bases that match TRBD1. CDR1 is MDHEN, CDR2 SYDVKM, per germline. V shed 7 bases and J 0 bases; nucleotides not matched to a gene: 5. CDR3 size: 16 residues.

This clone turned up a few times. The gene calls are TRBV27 and TRBJ1-5; D is uncertain. Germline lookup yields CDR1 MNHEY and CDR2 SMNVEV (reference sequence). The CDR3 runs 13 residues. V was shortened by 2 bases and J by 4 bases, with 6 bases between the two germline ends. The CDR3 loop reads CASSLGSNQPQHF. Here the CDR3 DNA reads TGTGCCAGCAGTTTAGGGAGTAATCAGCCCCAGCATTTT.

The chain couples TRBV6-6 to TRBJ1-1; D may be TRBD1 (6 bases). The germline V gene encodes CDR1 MNHNY and CDR2 SVGAGI (reference sequence). The germline V and J ends were trimmed by 2 bases and 5 bases, with 18 bases remaining between them. The CDR3 totals 16 residues. The CDR3 region is CASSYPIWGPWTEAFF. CDR3 in DNA: TGTGCCAGCAGTTACCCTATTTGGGGGCCCTGGACTGAAGCTTTCTTT.

This chain joins TRBV28 and TRBJ1-1; D is possibly TRBD1 (5 bases). The germline V gene has CDR1 MDHEN and CDR2 SYDVKM. This CDR3 comprises 15 residues. Trimming took off 3 bases at V and 0 bases at J, with 11 bases between the two ends. In nucleotides, the CDR3 is TGTGCCAGCAGTTTCCCAGGGCTGGTGAACACTGAAGCTTTCTTT. It is translated as CASSFPGLVNTEAFF.

This chain joins TRBV4-1 and TRBJ1-4, with 9 positions matching TRBD1. This CDR3 contains 21 residues. The V gene's germline CDR1 is MGHRA and CDR2 YSYEKL. The V and J ends lost 0 bases and 0 bases, in that order; junction bases with no gene match: 14. The CDR3 spells CASSQDLRQGEKFATNEKLFF. The DNA for the CDR3 is TGCGCCAGCAGCCAAGATCTGCGACAGGGGGAGAAATTTGCAACTAATGAAAAACTGTTTTTT.

This clone appeared a few times. Other DNA sequences from this sample encode an identical CDR3 as well. J is TRBJ1-5 and V is TRBV18, with 8 bases aligning to TRBD1. Losses at the gene ends were 4 bases for V and 4 bases for J; bases not matched to a gene: 3. CDR1 and CDR2 (germline): KGHSH, LQKENI. The CDR3 loop spans 14 amino acids. CDR3 loop: CASSLGQGNQPQHF. In DNA form, the CDR3 reads TGTGCCAGCTCACTTGGACAGGGAAATCAGCCCCAGCATTTT.

The chain couples TRBV5-6 to TRBJ2-2; D is perhaps TRBD2 (6 bases). Trimming stripped 6 bases from V and 5 bases from J, with 14 bases between. The germline V gene has CDR1 SGHDT and CDR2 YYEEEE. This CDR3 is built from 14 residues. Here the CDR3 reads CASTRRVGTGELFF. In DNA, the CDR3 is TGTGCCAGCACCCGGAGGGTTGGGACCGGGGAGCTGTTTTTT.

The chain combines TRBV10-3 with TRBJ1-2, with TRBD1 matching 9 bases. In germline, CDR1 is ENHRY, CDR2 SYGVKD. The CDR3 loop spans 15 amino acids. V lost 2 bases to trimming and J lost 7 bases; unmatched junction nucleotides: 8. CDR3 DNA: TGTGCCATCAGTGAGGAGGCACAGGGGGCAGGTGGCTACACCTTC. As protein: CAISEEAQGAGGYTF.